This entry lists 8 T cell receptor beta chains sequenced from one sample in a study of blood T cell repertoires in COVID-19. The repertoire was sequenced with immunoSEQ multiplex PCR; TCRdb's copy has only in-frame clones and lacks some. The table has about 87,000 clones, around 83% seen once; the top ten hold about 15%. Sequenced sample: peripheral blood. All receptors come from a woman aged 55 to 70 with acute or convalescent COVID-19.

The rearrangement links TRBV5-6 to TRBJ1-5; D gene unclear. The V gene's germline CDR1 is SGHDT and CDR2 YYEEEE. This CDR3 spans 12 amino acids. The ends were cut back, 0 bases at V and 5 bases at J, with 3 bases in the middle. The CDR3 DNA reads as TGTGCCAGCAGCTTGGTAGATCAGCCCCAGCATTTT. It is translated as CASSLVDQPQHF.

J is TRBJ1-1 and V is TRBV29-1, with D perhaps TRBD1 (6 bases). This CDR3 is 13 amino acids long. Per the germline V gene, CDR1 is SQVTM and CDR2 is ANQGSEA. V lost 6 bases, J lost 0 bases, and 11 bases lay in between. CDR3 in DNA: TGCAGCGTCGGACAGCTCATGAACACTGAAGCTTTCTTT. Residues: CSVGQLMNTEAFF.

Only a few counts were recorded for this clone. The gene calls are TRBV2 and TRBJ2-5; 14 bases line up with TRBD2. Germline V lookup: CDR1 SNHLY, CDR2 FYNNEI. The ends lost 8 bases at V and 10 bases at J; junction bases unmatched: 3. The CDR3 has 12 residues. The CDR3 region has the DNA TGTGCCAGCGGGACTAGCGGGAGTGACCAGTACTTC. This encodes CASGTSGSDQYF.

J is TRBJ1-6 and V is TRBV5-5, with 7 bases identical to TRBD1. Germline CDR1 is SGHKS and CDR2 is YYEKEE (reference sequence). This CDR3 has 15 residues. With 3 bases clipped from V and 5 bases from J, the junction kept 5 bases outside the gene matches. The CDR3 reads CASSSTGNNNSPLHF. The CDR3, as DNA: TGTGCCAGCAGCTCGACAGGGAACAATAATTCACCCCTCCACTTT.

The CDR3 nucleotides read TGTGCCAGCAGCCTTCACAGGTTGGTTCCGAACACTGAAGCTTTCTTT. It encodes CASSLHRLVPNTEAFF. V gene TRBV21-1 combines with J gene TRBJ1-1; TRBD1 was called by the table and not checked on the DNA. TRBV21-1 counts as a pseudogene. The CDR3 loop spans 16 amino acids.

This chain links TRBV5-1 with TRBJ1-1; tentatively, D is TRBD1 (5 bases). The CDR3 is 14 amino acids. V gave up 0 bases and J gave up 7 bases, with 13 bases separating them. Germline CDR1 is SGHRS and CDR2 is YFSETQ. The DNA of the CDR3 is TGCGCCAGCAGCTTGGTTAAGGCAGGGCTTGAAGCTTTCTTT. Its protein is CASSLVKAGLEAFF.

The V gene is TRBV2, the J gene TRBJ1-5; no definite D call. V lost 4 bases and J 5 bases, leaving 12 bases between the germline ends. The CDR3 is made up of 14 amino acids. In germline, CDR1 is SNHLY, CDR2 FYNNEI. CDR3 in amino acids: CASSVGLADQPQHF. The DNA of the CDR3 is TGTGCCAGCAGTGTGGGTTTGGCGGATCAGCCCCAGCATTTT.

The chain uses TRBV29-1 and TRBJ1-3; D might be TRBD1 (6 bases). This CDR3 is built from 14 residues. Trimming pared 5 bases from V and 4 bases from J, leaving 15 bases between. Germline values: CDR1 SQVTM, CDR2 ANQGSEA. In DNA, the CDR3 is TGCAGCGTTATTGGGGGGGCAAAGGGAAACACCATATATTTT. Translation gives CSVIGGAKGNTIYF.